One T cell receptor (beta chain) is described in this entry. Its specificity is not known. This sample was included in a study of T cell repertoires in cytomegalovirus infection. General study points: CMV-specific HLA-C-restricted TCR beta clonotypes dominated the ex vivo response.

Deletions cut 4 bases from V and 3 bases from J, with 7 bases between. The CDR3 extends over 13 amino acids. Germline V lookup: CDR1 MGHRA, CDR2 YSYEKL. TCRdb processed the reads anew with MiXCR; each CDR3 protein has one entry. Of some 800,000 distinct CDR3 sequences in the sample, 32% were seen once. Sample: cultured CD8+ T cells from PBMCs, taken from culture after CMV antigen stimulation. The receptor was isolated from a human donor in good health (CMV status not recorded). Some clones in this sample may be carry-over from other donors' samples. The V gene is TRBV4-1, the J gene TRBJ2-1, with no clear D. CDR3 amino acids: CASSPRHYNEQFF. The CDR3 DNA reads as TGCGCCAGCAGCCCCCGACACTACAATGAGCAGTTCTTC.